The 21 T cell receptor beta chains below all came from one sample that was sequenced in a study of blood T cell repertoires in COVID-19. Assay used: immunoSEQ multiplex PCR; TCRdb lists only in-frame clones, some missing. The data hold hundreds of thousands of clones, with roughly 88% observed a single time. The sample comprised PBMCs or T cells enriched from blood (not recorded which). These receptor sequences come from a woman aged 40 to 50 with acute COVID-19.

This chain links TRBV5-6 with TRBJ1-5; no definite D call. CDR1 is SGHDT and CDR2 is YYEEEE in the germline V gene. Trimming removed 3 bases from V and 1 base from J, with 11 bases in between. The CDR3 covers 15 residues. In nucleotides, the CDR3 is TGTGCCAGCAGCTCTACAGCCAGCAGCAATCAGCCCCAGCATTTT. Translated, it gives CASSSTASSNQPQHF.

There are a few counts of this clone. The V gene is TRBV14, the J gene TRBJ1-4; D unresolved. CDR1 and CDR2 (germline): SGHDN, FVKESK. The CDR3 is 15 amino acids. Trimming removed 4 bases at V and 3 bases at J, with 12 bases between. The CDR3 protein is CASSLNGLPNEKLFF. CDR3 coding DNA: TGTGCCAGCAGCCTGAACGGTTTACCTAATGAAAAACTGTTTTTT.

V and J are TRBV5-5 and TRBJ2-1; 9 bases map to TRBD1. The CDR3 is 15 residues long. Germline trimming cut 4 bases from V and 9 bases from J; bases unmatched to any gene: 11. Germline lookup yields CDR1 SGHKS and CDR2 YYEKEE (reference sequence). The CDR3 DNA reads TGTGCCAGCAGCCCGGGACAGGGAAAGACAACTGAGCAGTTCTTC. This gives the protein CASSPGQGKTTEQFF.

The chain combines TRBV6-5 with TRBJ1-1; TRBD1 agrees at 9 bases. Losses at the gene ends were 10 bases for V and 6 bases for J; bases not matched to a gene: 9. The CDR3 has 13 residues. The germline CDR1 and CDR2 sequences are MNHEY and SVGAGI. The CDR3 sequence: CATTGGASPEAFF. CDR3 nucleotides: TGTGCCACCACAGGGGGCGCATCCCCTGAAGCTTTCTTT.

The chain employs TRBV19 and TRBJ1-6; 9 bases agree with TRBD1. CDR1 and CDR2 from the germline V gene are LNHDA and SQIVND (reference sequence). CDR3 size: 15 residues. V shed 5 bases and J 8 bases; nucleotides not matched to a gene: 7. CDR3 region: CASSVSTGGDSPLHF. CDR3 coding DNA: TGTGCCAGTAGTGTATCGACAGGGGGGGATTCACCCCTCCACTTT.

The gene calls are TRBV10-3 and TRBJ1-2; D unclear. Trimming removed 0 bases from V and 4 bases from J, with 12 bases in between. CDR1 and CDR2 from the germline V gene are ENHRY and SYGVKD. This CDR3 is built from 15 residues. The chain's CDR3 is CAISESLEARYGYTF. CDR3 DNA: TGTGCCATCAGTGAGTCCCTCGAGGCCCGCTATGGCTACACCTTC.

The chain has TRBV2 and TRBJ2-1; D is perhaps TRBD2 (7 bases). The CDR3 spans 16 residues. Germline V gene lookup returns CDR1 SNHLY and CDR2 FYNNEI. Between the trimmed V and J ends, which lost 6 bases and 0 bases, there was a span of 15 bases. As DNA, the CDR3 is TGTGCCAGCAGCGGGGGGCCAATGAGCTCCTACAATGAGCAGTTCTTC. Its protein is CASSGGPMSSYNEQFF. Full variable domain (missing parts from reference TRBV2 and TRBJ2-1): EPEVTQTPSHQVTQMGQEVILRCVPISNHLYFYWYRQILGQKVEFLVSFYNNEISEKSEIFDDQFSVERPDGSNFTLKIRSTKLEDSAMYFCASSGGPMSSYNEQFFGPGTRLTVL.

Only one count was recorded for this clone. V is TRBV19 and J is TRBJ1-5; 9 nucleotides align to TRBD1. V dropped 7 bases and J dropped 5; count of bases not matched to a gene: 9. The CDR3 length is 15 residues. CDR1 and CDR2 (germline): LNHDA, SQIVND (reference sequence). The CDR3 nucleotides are TGTGCCAGTACCCTGGGACAGGGCGATGATCAGCCCCAGCATTTT. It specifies CASTLGQGDDQPQHF.

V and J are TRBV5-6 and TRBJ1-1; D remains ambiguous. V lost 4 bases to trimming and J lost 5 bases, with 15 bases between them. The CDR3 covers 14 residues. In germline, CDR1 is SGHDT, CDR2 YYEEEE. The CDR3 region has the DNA TGTGCCAGCAGCAACCTAGGCGGGCGGACTGAAGCTTTCTTT. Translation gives CASSNLGGRTEAFF. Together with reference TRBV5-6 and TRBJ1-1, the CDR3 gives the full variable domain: DAGVTQSPTHLIKTRGQQVTLRCSPKSGHDTVSWYQQALGQGPQFIFQYYEEEERQRGNFPDRFSGHQFPNYSSELNVNALLLGDSALYLCASSNLGGRTEAFFGQGTRLTVV.

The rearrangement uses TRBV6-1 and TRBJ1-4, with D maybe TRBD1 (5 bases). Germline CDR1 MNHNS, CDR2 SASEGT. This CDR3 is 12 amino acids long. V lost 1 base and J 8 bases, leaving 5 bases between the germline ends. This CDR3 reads CASSEEGEKLFF. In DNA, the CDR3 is TGTGCCAGCAGTGAAGAGGGGGAAAAACTGTTTTTT.

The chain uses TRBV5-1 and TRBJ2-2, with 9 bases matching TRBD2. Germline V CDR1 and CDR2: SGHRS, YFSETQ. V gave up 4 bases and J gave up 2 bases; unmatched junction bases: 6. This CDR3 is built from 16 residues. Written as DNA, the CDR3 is TGCGCCAGCAGCGTTAGCGGGGGCAGTAACACCGGGGAGCTGTTTTTT. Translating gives CASSVSGGSNTGELFF.

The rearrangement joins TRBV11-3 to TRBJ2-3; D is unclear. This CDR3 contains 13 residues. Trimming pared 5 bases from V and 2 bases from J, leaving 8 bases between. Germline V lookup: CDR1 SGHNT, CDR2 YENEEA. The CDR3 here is CASSRHLTDTQYF. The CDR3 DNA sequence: TGTGCCAGCAGCCGACACCTCACAGATACGCAGTATTTT.

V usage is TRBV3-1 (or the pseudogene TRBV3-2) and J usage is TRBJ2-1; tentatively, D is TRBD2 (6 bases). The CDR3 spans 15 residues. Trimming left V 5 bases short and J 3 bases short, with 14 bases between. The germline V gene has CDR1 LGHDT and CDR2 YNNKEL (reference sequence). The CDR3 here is CASSETAGIYNEQFF. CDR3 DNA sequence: TGTGCCAGCAGCGAGACGGCGGGGATCTACAATGAGCAGTTCTTC.

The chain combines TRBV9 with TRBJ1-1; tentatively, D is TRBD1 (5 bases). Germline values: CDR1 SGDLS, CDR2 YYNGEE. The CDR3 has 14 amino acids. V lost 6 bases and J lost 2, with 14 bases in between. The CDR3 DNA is TGTGCCAGCACAAAAGGGGAGGGAAACACTGAAGCTTTCTTT. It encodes CASTKGEGNTEAFF.

The CDR3 DNA reads TGCGCCAGCAGCTTGGTGACAGGGAGAGACGCAGATACGCAGTATTTT. This encodes CASSLVTGRDADTQYF. The V call is TRBV5-1, the J call TRBJ2-3; 7 nucleotides match TRBD1. V trimming: 0 bases; J trimming: 4 bases; junction bases outside the gene matches: 8. The CDR3 sequence is 16 residues long. Germline V gene data show CDR1 as SGHRS and CDR2 as YFSETQ.

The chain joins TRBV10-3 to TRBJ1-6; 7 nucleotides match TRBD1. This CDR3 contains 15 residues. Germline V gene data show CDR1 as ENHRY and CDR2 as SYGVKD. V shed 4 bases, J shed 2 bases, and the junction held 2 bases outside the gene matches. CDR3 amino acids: CAISGGTAYNSPLHF. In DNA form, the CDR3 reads TGTGCCATCAGTGGGGGGACAGCCTATAATTCACCCCTCCACTTT.

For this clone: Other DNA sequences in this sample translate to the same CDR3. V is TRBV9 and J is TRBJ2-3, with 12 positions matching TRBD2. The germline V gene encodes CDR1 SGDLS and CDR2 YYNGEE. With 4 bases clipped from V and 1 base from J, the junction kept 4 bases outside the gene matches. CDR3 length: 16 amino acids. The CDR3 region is CASSSRLAGGTDTQYF. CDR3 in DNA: TGTGCCAGCAGCTCACGACTAGCGGGGGGCACAGATACGCAGTATTTT.

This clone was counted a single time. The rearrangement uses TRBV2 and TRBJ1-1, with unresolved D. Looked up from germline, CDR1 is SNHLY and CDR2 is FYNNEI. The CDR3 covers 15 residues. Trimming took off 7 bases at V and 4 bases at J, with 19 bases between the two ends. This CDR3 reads CASTLLFGESTEAFF. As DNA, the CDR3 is TGTGCCAGCACCCTGCTATTCGGGGAGAGCACTGAAGCTTTCTTT.

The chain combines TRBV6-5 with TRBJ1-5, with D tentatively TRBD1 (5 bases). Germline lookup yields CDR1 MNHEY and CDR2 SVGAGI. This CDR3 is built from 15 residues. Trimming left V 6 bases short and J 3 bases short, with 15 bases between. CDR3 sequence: CASRALTGFNQPQHF. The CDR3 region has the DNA TGTGCCAGCAGGGCTCTTACAGGTTTCAATCAGCCCCAGCATTTT.

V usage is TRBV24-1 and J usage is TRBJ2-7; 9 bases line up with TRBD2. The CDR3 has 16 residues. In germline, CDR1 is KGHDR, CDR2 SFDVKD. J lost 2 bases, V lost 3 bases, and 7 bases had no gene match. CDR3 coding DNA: TGTGCCACCAGTGATGCGACTAGCGGCTACCCCTACGAGCAGTACTTC. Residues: CATSDATSGYPYEQYF.

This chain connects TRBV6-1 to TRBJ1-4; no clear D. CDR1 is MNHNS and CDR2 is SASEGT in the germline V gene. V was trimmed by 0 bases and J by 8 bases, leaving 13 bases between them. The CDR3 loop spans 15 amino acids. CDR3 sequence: CASSEAASAREKLFF. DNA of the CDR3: TGTGCCAGCAGTGAAGCGGCCTCAGCTAGGGAAAAACTGTTTTTT.